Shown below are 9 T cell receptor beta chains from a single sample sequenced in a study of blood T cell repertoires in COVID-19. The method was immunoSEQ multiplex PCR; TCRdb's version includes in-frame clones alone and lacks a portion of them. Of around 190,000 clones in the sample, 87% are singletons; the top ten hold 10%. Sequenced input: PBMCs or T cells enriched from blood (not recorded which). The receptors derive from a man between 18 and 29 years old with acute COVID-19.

The CDR3 reads CASSLGPANTGELFF. The CDR3 bases are TGTGCCAGCAGCTTAGGGCCCGCGAACACCGGGGAGCTGTTTTTT. The chain employs TRBV7-3 and TRBJ2-2; D is unclear. Deletions cut 2 bases from V and 0 bases from J, with 7 bases between. The V gene's germline CDR1 is SGHTA and CDR2 FQGTGA. The CDR3 loop spans 15 amino acids.

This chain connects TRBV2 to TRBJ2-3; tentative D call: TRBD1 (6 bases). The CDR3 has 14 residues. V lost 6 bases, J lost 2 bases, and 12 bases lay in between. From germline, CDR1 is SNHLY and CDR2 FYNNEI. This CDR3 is CASRKTGHTDTQYF. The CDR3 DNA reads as TGTGCCAGCAGGAAAACAGGGCACACAGATACGCAGTATTTT.

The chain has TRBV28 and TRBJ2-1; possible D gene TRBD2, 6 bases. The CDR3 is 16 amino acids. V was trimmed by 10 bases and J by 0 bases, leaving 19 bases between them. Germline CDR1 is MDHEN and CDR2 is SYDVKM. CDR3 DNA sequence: TGTGCCACTTACCCCTTCGGGAGCAGCTCCTACAATGAGCAGTTCTTC. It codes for CATYPFGSSSYNEQFF.

The CDR3 here is CASSPSGVWAGSYMDEQFF. CDR3 nucleotide sequence: TGTGCCAGTAGTCCCAGTGGGGTATGGGCGGGATCGTATATGGATGAGCAGTTCTTC. V gene TRBV19 combines with J gene TRBJ2-1; D may be TRBD2 (6 bases). Trimming left V 5 bases short and J 8 bases short, with 31 bases between. The germline V gene has CDR1 LNHDA and CDR2 SQIVND (reference sequence). This CDR3 contains 19 residues. The full variable domain, completed using reference TRBV19 and TRBJ2-1, is DGGITQSPKYLFRKEGQNVTLSCEQNLNHDAMYWYRQDPGQGLRLIYYSQIVNDFQKGDIAEGYSVSREKKESFPLTVTSAQKNPTAFYLCASSPSGVWAGSYMDEQFFGPGTRLTVL.

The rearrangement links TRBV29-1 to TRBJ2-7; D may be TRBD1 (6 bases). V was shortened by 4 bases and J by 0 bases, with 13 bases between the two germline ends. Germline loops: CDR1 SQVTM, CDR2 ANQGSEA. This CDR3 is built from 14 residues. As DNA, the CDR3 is TGCAGCGTTGTTTCCGCGGACAGCTCCTACGAGCAGTACTTC. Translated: CSVVSADSSYEQYF.

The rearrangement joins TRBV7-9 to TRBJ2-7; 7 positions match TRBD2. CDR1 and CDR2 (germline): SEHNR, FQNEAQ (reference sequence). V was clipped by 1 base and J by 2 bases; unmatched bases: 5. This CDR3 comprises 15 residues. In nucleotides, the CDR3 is TGTGCCAGCAGCTTAGTCGGTCTAGCGGCCTACGAGCAGTACTTC. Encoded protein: CASSLVGLAAYEQYF.

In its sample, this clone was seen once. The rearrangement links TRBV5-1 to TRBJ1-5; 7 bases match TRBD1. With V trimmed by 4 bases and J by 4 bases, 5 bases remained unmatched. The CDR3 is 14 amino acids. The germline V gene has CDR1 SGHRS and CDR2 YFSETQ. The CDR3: CASSPTGANQPQHF. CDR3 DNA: TGCGCCAGCAGCCCTACAGGGGCAAATCAGCCCCAGCATTTT.

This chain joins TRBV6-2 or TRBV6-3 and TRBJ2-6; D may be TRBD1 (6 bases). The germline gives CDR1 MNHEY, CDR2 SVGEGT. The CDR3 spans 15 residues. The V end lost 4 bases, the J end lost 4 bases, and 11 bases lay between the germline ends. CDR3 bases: TGTGCCAGCAGTTTTACAGGGCCCGGGGCCAACGTCCTGACTTTC. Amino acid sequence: CASSFTGPGANVLTF.

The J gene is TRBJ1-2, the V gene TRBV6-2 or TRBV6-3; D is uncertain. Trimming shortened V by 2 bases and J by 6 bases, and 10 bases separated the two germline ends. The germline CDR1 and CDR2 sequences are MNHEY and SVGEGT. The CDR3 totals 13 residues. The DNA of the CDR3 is TGTGCCAGCAGTTACCGGGCTAGCCATGGCTACACCTTC. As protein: CASSYRASHGYTF.